Listed below are T cell receptor beta chains from one sample, sequenced in a study of blood T cell repertoires in COVID-19. Sequencing was performed with immunoSEQ multiplex PCR; in TCRdb, only in-frame clones are kept and a portion is missing. The sample lists roughly 380,000 clones; around nine tenths were seen once. Sequencing was carried out using peripheral blood. All receptors come from a woman aged 40 to 49 with COVID-19, enrolled during active disease. CDR3s include the opening cysteine and the closing phenylalanine or tryptophan. The D gene is left open where the match is weak. Size is omitted from some rows. Given values are once, few, many or a class for expanded clones.

length	D	size	J	V	CDR3	DNA
18	-	few	TRBJ2-3	TRBV7-2	CASSSISRGPRSTDTQYF	TGTGCCAGCAGTTCAATATCCCGGGGTCCTCGGAGCACAGATACGCAGTATTTT
14	TRBD2	-	TRBJ2-5	TRBV7-3	CASSPGTKGETQYF	TGTGCCAGCAGCCCGGGGACTAAAGGAGAGACCCAGTACTTC
16	TRBD2	few	TRBJ2-7	TRBV9	CASSSGLAGFYHEQYF	TGTGCCAGCAGCTCGGGGCTAGCGGGATTTTACCACGAGCAGTACTTC
15	-	-	TRBJ1-1	TRBV18	CASSPRPPRSTEAFF	TGTGCCAGCTCACCAAGACCCCCTAGAAGCACTGAAGCTTTCTTT
21	TRBD2	-	TRBJ2-3	TRBV18	CASSPLPGLAGATTSTDTQYF	TGTGCCAGCTCACCCCTTCCAGGACTAGCGGGGGCCACTACTTCCACAGATACGCAGTATTTT
13	-	-	TRBJ1-1	TRBV6-5	CASSPDRGAEAFF	TGTGCCAGCAGTCCGGACAGAGGGGCTGAAGCTTTCTTT
15	-	once	TRBJ2-2	TRBV13	CASSSPALLTGELFF	TGTGCCAGCAGCTCCCCTGCACTACTCACCGGGGAGCTGTTTTTT
14	TRBD2	-	TRBJ2-7	TRBV7-8	CASSLPSGGFVQYF	TGTGCCAGCAGCCTGCCCTCGGGGGGATTCGTGCAGTACTTC
13	-	-	TRBJ1-2	TRBV9	CASSVGGVGGYTF	TGTGCCAGCAGCGTAGGAGGTGTCGGGGGCTACACCTTC
16	-	-	TRBJ1-2	TRBV7-2	CASSLYRSGGYYGYTF	TGTGCCAGCAGCTTATATCGTTCTGGCGGTTACTATGGCTACACCTTC
14	-	-	TRBJ1-2	TRBV7-9	CASSLASTIYGYTF	TGTGCCAGCAGCTTAGCTTCCACTATCTATGGCTACACCTTC
15	TRBD2	few	TRBJ2-1	TRBV27	CASSLGAGGPNEQFF	TGTGCCAGCAGTTTAGGCGCGGGGGGGCCGAATGAGCAGTTCTTC
13	-	-	TRBJ1-2	TRBV27	CASSLQGTHGYTF	TGTGCCAGCAGTCTACAGGGTACCCATGGCTACACCTTC
15	-	-	TRBJ2-1	TRBV2	CASSDQGMRANEQFF	TGTGCCAGCAGTGACCAGGGGATGCGGGCCAATGAGCAGTTCTTC
14	TRBD1	-	TRBJ1-1	TRBV7-2	CASSGGQGRAEAFF	TGTGCCAGCAGCGGCGGACAGGGCAGGGCTGAAGCTTTCTTT
14	-	-	TRBJ1-5	TRBV6-6	CASIPKGSGQPQHF	TGTGCCAGCATCCCGAAGGGGTCAGGTCAGCCCCAGCATTTT
15	TRBD1	-	TRBJ1-5	TRBV6-5	CASSIGQDSNQPQHF	TGTGCCAGCAGCATTGGACAGGATAGCAATCAGCCCCAGCATTTT
14	-	-	TRBJ1-6	TRBV2	CASSEARTNSPLHF	TGTGCCAGCAGTGAAGCGCGAACTAATTCACCCCTCCACTTT
14	-	once	TRBJ1-6	TRBV4-2	CASSQDSRDSPLHF	TGTGCCAGCAGCCAAGATTCCAGGGATTCACCCCTCCACTTT
12	-	-	TRBJ2-5	TRBV30	CAWSRGGETQYF	TGTGCCTGGAGTAGGGGGGGCGAGACCCAGTACTTC
15	TRBD1	-	TRBJ1-1	TRBV15	CATSGPGTVNTEAFF	TGTGCCACCAGCGGACCCGGGACAGTGAACACTGAAGCTTTCTTT
15	TRBD1	-	TRBJ1-1	TRBV19	CASSIQGQLNTEAFF	TGTGCCAGTAGTATACAGGGACAGCTTAACACTGAAGCTTTCTTT
13	-	-	TRBJ2-3	TRBV7-3	CASRGSSTDTQYF	TGTGCCAGCAGGGGCTCTAGCACAGATACGCAGTATTTT
13	TRBD1	-	TRBJ1-2	TRBV7-9	CASSQDRVAGYTF	TGTGCCAGCAGCCAGGACAGGGTAGCTGGCTACACCTTC
13	-	-	TRBJ1-2	TRBV11-2	CASSLAGYYGYTF	TGTGCCAGCAGCTTAGCCGGGTACTATGGCTACACCTTC
12	-	-	TRBJ1-2	TRBV7-9	CASSPPDYGYTF	TGTGCCAGCAGCCCTCCGGACTATGGCTACACCTTC
14	TRBD1	-	TRBJ1-3	TRBV5-1	CASSQTGGEDTIYF	TGCGCCAGCAGCCAGACAGGGGGCGAAGACACCATATATTTT
15	TRBD1	-	TRBJ1-5	TRBV18	CASSPGTGVNQPQHF	TGTGCCAGCTCACCCGGGACAGGGGTCAATCAGCCCCAGCATTTT